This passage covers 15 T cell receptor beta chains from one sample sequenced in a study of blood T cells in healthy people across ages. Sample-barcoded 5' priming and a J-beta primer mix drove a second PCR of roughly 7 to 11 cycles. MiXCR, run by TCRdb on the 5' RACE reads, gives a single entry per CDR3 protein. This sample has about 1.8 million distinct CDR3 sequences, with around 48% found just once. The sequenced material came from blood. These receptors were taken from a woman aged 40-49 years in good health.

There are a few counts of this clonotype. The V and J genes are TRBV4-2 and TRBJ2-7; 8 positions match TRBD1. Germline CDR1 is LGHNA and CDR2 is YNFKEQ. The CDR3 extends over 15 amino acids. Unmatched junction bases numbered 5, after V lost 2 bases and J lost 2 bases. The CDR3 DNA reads TGTGCCAGCAGCCAACCGGGACAGGAGACCTACGAGCAGTACTTC. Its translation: CASSQPGQETYEQYF.

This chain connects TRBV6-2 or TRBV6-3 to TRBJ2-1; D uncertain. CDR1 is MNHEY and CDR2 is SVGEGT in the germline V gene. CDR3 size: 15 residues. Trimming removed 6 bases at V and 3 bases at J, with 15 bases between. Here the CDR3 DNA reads TGTGCCAGCAGCCTCAGAGGTACAAACTACAATGAGCAGTTCTTC. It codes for CASSLRGTNYNEQFF.

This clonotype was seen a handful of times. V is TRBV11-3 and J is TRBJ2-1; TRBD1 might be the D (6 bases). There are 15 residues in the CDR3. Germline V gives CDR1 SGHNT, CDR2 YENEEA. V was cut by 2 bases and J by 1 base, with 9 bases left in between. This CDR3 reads CASSLTGQSYNEQFF. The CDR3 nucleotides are TGTGCCAGCAGCTTAACAGGGCAGTCCTACAATGAGCAGTTCTTC.

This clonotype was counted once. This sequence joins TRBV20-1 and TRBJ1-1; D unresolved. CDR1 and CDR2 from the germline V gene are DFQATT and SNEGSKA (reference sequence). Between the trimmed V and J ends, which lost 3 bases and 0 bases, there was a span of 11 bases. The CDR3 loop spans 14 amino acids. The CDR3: CSARGTAMNTEAFF. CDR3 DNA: TGCAGTGCTAGGGGTACGGCAATGAACACTGAAGCTTTCTTT.

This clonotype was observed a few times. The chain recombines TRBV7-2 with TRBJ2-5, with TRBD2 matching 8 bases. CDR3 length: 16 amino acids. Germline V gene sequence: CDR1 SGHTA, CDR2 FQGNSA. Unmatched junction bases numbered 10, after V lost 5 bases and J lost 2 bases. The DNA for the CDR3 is TGTGCCAGCAGCCCCCCCCAGCGGGGGACACAAGAGACCCAGTACTTC. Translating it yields CASSPPQRGTQETQYF.

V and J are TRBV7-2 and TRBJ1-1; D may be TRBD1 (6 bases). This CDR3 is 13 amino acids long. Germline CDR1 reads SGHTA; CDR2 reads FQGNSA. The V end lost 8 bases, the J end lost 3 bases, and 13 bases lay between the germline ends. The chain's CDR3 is CASRNRVDTEAFF. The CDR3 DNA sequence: TGTGCCAGCCGTAACAGGGTGGACACTGAAGCTTTCTTT.

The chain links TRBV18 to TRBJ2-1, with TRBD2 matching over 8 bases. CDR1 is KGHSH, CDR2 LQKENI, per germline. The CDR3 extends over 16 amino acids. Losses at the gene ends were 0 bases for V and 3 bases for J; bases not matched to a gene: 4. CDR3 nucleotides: TGTGCCAGCTCACCACCGCTCGGGGGGGGCTACAATGAGCAGTTCTTC. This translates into CASSPPLGGGYNEQFF.

The CDR3 reads CSASGHREFTEAFF. DNA of the CDR3: TGCAGTGCTAGCGGCCACCGAGAATTCACTGAAGCTTTCTTT. The chain carries TRBV20-1 and TRBJ1-1; D not certain. Germline-derived CDR1 and CDR2 are DFQATT and SNEGSKA (reference sequence). The CDR3 totals 14 residues. V lost 3 bases to trimming and J lost 4 bases, with 15 bases between them.

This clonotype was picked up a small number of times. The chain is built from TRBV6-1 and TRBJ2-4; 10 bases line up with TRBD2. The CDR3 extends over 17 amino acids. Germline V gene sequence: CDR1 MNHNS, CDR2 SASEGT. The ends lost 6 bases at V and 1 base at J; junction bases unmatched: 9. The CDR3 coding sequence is TGTGCCAGCAGGGCAAGCGGGGGGGTAGGGGCCAAAAACATTCAGTACTTC. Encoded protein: CASRASGGVGAKNIQYF.

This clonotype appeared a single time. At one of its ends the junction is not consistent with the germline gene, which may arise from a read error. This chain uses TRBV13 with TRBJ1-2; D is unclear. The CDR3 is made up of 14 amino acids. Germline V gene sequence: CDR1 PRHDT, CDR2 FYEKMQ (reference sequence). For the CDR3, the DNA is TGTACCAGCAGCTTAATAGGGCAGAACTATGGCTACACCTTC. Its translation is CTSSLIGQNYGYTF.

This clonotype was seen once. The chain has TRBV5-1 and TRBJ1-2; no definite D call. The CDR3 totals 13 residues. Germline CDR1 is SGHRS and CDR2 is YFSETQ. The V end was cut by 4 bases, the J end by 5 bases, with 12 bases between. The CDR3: CASSVDEAYGYTF. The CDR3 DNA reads TGCGCCAGCAGCGTGGATGAAGCTTATGGCTACACCTTC.

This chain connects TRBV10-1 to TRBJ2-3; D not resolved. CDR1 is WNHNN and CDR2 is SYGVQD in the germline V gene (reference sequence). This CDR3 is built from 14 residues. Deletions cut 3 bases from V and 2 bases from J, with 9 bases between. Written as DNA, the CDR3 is TGCGCCAGCAGTGATGGTCTTGACACAGATACGCAGTATTTT. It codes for CASSDGLDTDTQYF.

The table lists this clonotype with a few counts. CDR3 DNA: TGTGCCACCAGCAGAGAAGCAGGGCAAGAGACCCAGTACTTC. This codes for CATSREAGQETQYF. J is TRBJ2-5 and V is TRBV15; D might be TRBD1 (5 bases). The CDR3 has 14 amino acids. Germline assignment: CDR1 LNHNV and CDR2 YYDKDF (reference sequence). The V end was cut by 0 bases, the J end by 2 bases, with 7 bases between.

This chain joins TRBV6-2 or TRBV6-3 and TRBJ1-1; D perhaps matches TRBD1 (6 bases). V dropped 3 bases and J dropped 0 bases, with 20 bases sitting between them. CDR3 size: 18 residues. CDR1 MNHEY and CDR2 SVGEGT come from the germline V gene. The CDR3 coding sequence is TGTGCCAGCAGTTATCCAGGGGCAGGAACAGCCCTGAACACTGAAGCTTTCTTT. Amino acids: CASSYPGAGTALNTEAFF.

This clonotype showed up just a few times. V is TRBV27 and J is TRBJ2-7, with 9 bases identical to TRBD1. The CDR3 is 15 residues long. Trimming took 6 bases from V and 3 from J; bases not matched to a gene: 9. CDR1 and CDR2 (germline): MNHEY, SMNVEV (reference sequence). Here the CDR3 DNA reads TGTGCCAGCAGACCGGGACAGGGTCTAATCTACGAGCAGTACTTC. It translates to CASRPGQGLIYEQYF.